This TCR beta chain came from a study of control samples from healthy donors and cancer patients (dated by TCRdb to 2018 to 2021). This clone has a single count. Its specific antigen is unknown. Base qualities are not provided; no much larger clone lies one nucleotide away. Ends trimmed: V by 7 bases, J by 0 bases; bases unmatched to a gene: 19. The CDR3 numbers 18 residues from cysteine through phenylalanine. Only the CDR3 DNA stays, 54 bases, in frame from base 1. The CDR1 and CDR2 encoded by the germline V gene are SQVTM and ANQGSEA. The receptor library was made with the immunoSEQ multiplex PCR assay. Entries here come from immuneACCESS through TCRdb and include only in-frame sequences with V and J called. Some clones fail to appear in such tables; in the studies checked, an unresolved V gene covers under half of the shortfall, and the cause of the remainder is unknown. The sample table contains 250,000 to 300,000 clones; only one count was recorded for more than 65% of them. Roughly 13% of the sample goes to the ten largest clones.

The origin of this receptor is a woman aged 60-75 years with lung cancer. Material for sequencing was PBMCs. The receptor chain draws on TRBV29-1 and TRBJ1-1, and TRBD1 aligns with 8 junction nucleotides. At the DNA level, the sequence is TGCAGCGCCGTGGGGTCCTCCGGGACAGGTGTAATGAACACTGAAGCTTTCTTT. Its translation reads: CSAVGSSGTGVMNTEAFF.